This is a list of T cell receptor beta chains from one sample in a study of blood T cell repertoires in COVID-19. Assay used: immunoSEQ multiplex PCR; TCRdb lists only in-frame clones, some missing. The sample lists 91,000 or so clones, around 90% seen once, with around 4% in the top ten. Material: peripheral blood. The receptors shown here come from a woman aged 45-60 years in a cohort sampled during active COVID-19. The CDR3 runs from the conserved cysteine through the conserved F or W. Fields, in order: D gene, V gene, J gene, clone size, CDR3 protein, CDR3 DNA. A D gene is named only where the DNA matches it firmly. Clone size is shown for a subset of rows, as once, few, many or a class of expanded clone.

>TRBD2|TRBV6-4|TRBJ2-1|NA
CASSETSGRGNEQFF
TGTGCCAGCAGTGAAACTAGCGGGAGGGGCAATGAGCAGTTCTTC
>NA|TRBV7-2|TRBJ2-1|NA
CASSSQRANEQFF
TGTGCCAGCAGCTCCCAGCGGGCAAATGAGCAGTTCTTC
>TRBD1|TRBV19|TRBJ1-2|once
CASQSGTGGGYTF
TGTGCCAGCCAATCGGGGACAGGGGGCGGCTACACCTTC
>TRBD2|TRBV9|TRBJ2-3|NA
CASSVGGGRSTDTQYF
TGTGCCAGCAGCGTAGGCGGGGGACGTAGCACAGATACGCAGTATTTT
>NA|TRBV19|TRBJ2-3|NA
CASSSADTQYF
TGTGCCAGTTCCTCGGCAGATACGCAGTATTTT
>NA|TRBV5-1|TRBJ2-5|NA
CASSPLDRSRETQYF
TGCGCCAGCAGCCCCTTGGATCGTTCTAGAGAGACCCAGTACTTC
>NA|TRBV6-5|TRBJ1-1|NA
CASSYWGGTEAFF
TGTGCCAGCAGTTACTGGGGGGGCACTGAAGCTTTCTTT
>NA|TRBV14|TRBJ2-1|once
CASSQTHLGVYNEQFF
TGTGCCAGCAGCCAGACTCATCTAGGGGTCTACAATGAGCAGTTCTTC
>NA|TRBV2|TRBJ1-1|NA
CASSAQGTRNTEAFF
TGTGCCAGCAGTGCCCAGGGAACGAGGAACACTGAAGCTTTCTTT
>TRBD1|TRBV5-1|TRBJ2-7|NA
CASSSGDSYREQYF
TGCGCCAGCAGCTCAGGGGACAGTTATCGGGAGCAGTACTTC
>NA|TRBV5-6|TRBJ1-6|NA
CASSFAGSPPLHF
TGTGCCAGCAGCTTTGCAGGAAGCCCACCCCTCCACTTT
>TRBD1|TRBV7-8|TRBJ1-1|NA
CASSSYRGTGVNTEAFF
TGTGCCAGCAGCTCGTACCGGGGTACAGGGGTGAACACTGAAGCTTTCTTT
>NA|TRBV5-6|TRBJ2-5|NA
CASSPNRAGRYGQETQYF
TGTGCCAGCAGCCCGAATCGGGCAGGGCGGTATGGGCAAGAGACCCAGTACTTC
>NA|TRBV28|TRBJ2-3|NA
CASKPRGRERTDTQYF
TGTGCCAGCAAGCCAAGGGGGAGGGAACGCACAGATACGCAGTATTTT
>NA|TRBV7-3|TRBJ2-1|NA
CASSLTRMAGAQAEQFF
TGTGCCAGCAGCCTAACCAGGATGGCAGGGGCTCAAGCTGAGCAGTTCTTC
>NA|TRBV18|TRBJ2-7|NA
CASSPGHDYEQYF
TGTGCCAGCTCACCAGGGCACGACTACGAGCAGTACTTC
>NA|TRBV5-1|TRBJ1-1|NA
CASNSPGSPGTEAFF
TGCGCCAGCAACTCTCCCGGGAGTCCCGGGACTGAAGCTTTCTTT
>TRBD1|TRBV28|TRBJ1-5|NA
CASRGGGNQPQHF
TGTGCCAGCCGAGGGGGCGGCAATCAGCCCCAGCATTTT
>TRBD1|TRBV5-5|TRBJ2-7|once
CASSLTGTGGYEQYF
TGTGCCAGCAGCTTGACCGGGACAGGGGGCTACGAGCAGTACTTC
>TRBD2|TRBV11-3|TRBJ2-1|NA
CASSLDGDYHYNEQFF
TGTGCCAGCAGCTTAGACGGGGACTATCACTACAATGAGCAGTTCTTC
>TRBD1|TRBV5-1|TRBJ2-7|NA
CASSLAGGQGSNEQYF
TGCGCCAGCAGCTTGGCCGGGGGACAGGGAAGCAACGAGCAGTACTTC
>TRBD2|TRBV7-7|TRBJ2-2|NA
CATLRNSGGGELFF
TGTGCTACCCTACGGAACAGCGGGGGCGGGGAGCTGTTTTTT
>TRBD1|TRBV19|TRBJ1-1|NA
CASNAGTGGTEAFF
TGTGCCAGTAACGCCGGGACAGGGGGCACTGAAGCTTTCTTT
>TRBD1|TRBV5-6|TRBJ2-7|once
CASSLGQVGSYEQYF
TGTGCCAGCAGCTTAGGACAGGTCGGATCCTACGAGCAGTACTTC
>TRBD2|TRBV3-1/TRBV3-2|TRBJ2-3|NA
CASSQIASLGLAQDTQYF
TGTGCCAGCAGCCAAATTGCCTCTCTTGGACTAGCACAAGATACGCAGTATTTT
>TRBD2|TRBV5-1|TRBJ2-1|NA
CASNFGEGNNEQFF
TGCGCCAGCAATTTCGGGGAGGGGAACAATGAGCAGTTCTTC
>NA|TRBV6-2/TRBV6-3|TRBJ2-5|NA
CASSLRQQETQYF
TGTGCCAGCAGTTTAAGACAGCAAGAGACCCAGTACTTC
>NA|TRBV5-4|TRBJ2-3|NA
CASSLPGGPDTQYF
TGTGCCAGCAGCTTGCCGGGGGGCCCAGATACGCAGTATTTT